The 7 T cell receptor beta chains listed next were all sequenced from one sample in a study of T-cell reconstitution after alpha-beta-depleted transplantation in children. This sample's TCRbeta library carried unique molecular identifier barcodes. MiXCR was run by TCRdb on the PCR reads, yielding one entry per CDR3 protein. The sample consists of 130,000 to 150,000 distinct CDR3 sequences, about 8.8% of them appearing once. The source was PBMCs, mostly from graft donor cells, collected 180 days after TCRalphabeta/CD19-depleted stem cell transplant. Receptors were obtained from a female patient aged 2-10 years who had a stem cell transplant for congenital amegakaryocytic thrombocytopenia, so the T cells may come from the graft donor.

This clonotype was recorded many times. This chain uses TRBV12-3 or TRBV12-4 with TRBJ2-1; TRBD2 aligns across 9 bases. Trimming at V came to 3 bases and at J to 8 bases, leaving 2 bases not matched to a gene. This CDR3 comprises 13 residues. The CDR3 region is CASSFSSGDEQFF. DNA of the CDR3: TGTGCCAGCAGTTTTTCTAGCGGGGATGAGCAGTTCTTC.

Ten or more counts support this clonotype. The chain uses TRBV7-9 and TRBJ2-1; tentatively, D is TRBD2 (5 bases). Between the trimmed V and J ends, which lost 5 bases and 4 bases, there was a span of 15 bases. This CDR3 is 15 amino acids long. Germline assignment: CDR1 SEHNR and CDR2 FQNEAQ (reference sequence). CDR3 DNA sequence: TGTGCCAGCAGCCCGGACCATTCGGGATACAATGAGCAGTTCTTC. Residues: CASSPDHSGYNEQFF.

As regards this clonotype: Being one base from a much bigger clone, this may be a read error. This chain connects TRBV20-1 to TRBJ1-1; the D is unclear. Germline V gene lookup returns CDR1 DFQATT and CDR2 SNEGSKA (reference sequence). The CDR3 length is 11 residues. V lost 0 bases and J lost 8, with 7 bases in between. CDR3 DNA sequence: TGCAGTGCTAGAGATTGGGTGGAAGCTTTCTTT. Its translation: CSARDWVEAFF.

The CDR3 region has the DNA TGTGCCAGCCAACATTTGGGGAACACCGGGGAGCTGTTTTTT. Translation gives CASQHLGNTGELFF. The V gene is TRBV28, the J gene TRBJ2-2; D not certain. Trimming took 8 bases from V and 1 from J, leaving 11 bases between them. The CDR3 spans 14 residues. Germline V gene data show CDR1 as MDHEN and CDR2 as SYDVKM.

V and J are TRBV7-9 and TRBJ1-6; perhaps TRBD1 as D (5 bases). This CDR3 region has 17 residues. V lost 1 base to trimming and J lost 8 bases, with 18 bases between them. Germline V gives CDR1 SEHNR, CDR2 FQNEAQ (reference sequence). CDR3 DNA sequence: TGTGCCAGCAGCTTAGTGGCCCAGGGTCGTTCCCATTCACCCCTCCACTTT. Protein: CASSLVAQGRSHSPLHF.

Comment on this clonotype: This clone may be a read error of a much larger clone one base away. The rearrangement joins TRBV18 to TRBJ2-7; 7 bases line up with TRBD2. Germline assignment: CDR1 KGHSH and CDR2 LQKENI. This CDR3 spans 15 amino acids. The CDR3 reads CASSPPVGGSNDQYF. The CDR3, as DNA: TGTGCCAGCTCACCACCGGTTGGCGGGAGTAACGACCAGTACTTC. The full variable domain, in which reference TRBV18 and TRBJ2-7 provide the parts outside the CDR3, is NAGVMQNPRHLVRRRGQEARLRCSPMKGHSHVYWYRQLPEEGLKFMVYLQKENIIDESGMPKERFSAEFPKEGPSILRIQQVVRGDSAAYFCASSPPVGGSNDQYFGPGTRLTVT.

About this clonotype: A single base separates this from a much larger clone, so it may be a read error. CDR3 amino acids: CASSSASNTDTHYF. DNA of the CDR3: TGTGCCAGCAGCTCCGCTTCAAATACAGATACGCACTATTTT. The rearrangement joins TRBV3-1 to TRBJ2-3; D not resolved. This CDR3 is built from 14 residues. Germline CDR1 LGHDT, CDR2 YNNKEL (reference sequence).